Below are 11 T cell receptor beta chains sequenced from a single sample in a study of graft-versus-host responses after intestinal transplantation. These receptors lack a known antigen. Here immunoSEQ multiplex PCR was the method, and the copy in TCRdb shows in-frame clones only, minus some. The sample lists 90,000 to 120,000 clones, around 90% occurring once. The sequencing here drew on unstimulated CD4+ T cells sorted from spleen or lymph node cells, taken before transplant. All receptors come from a human donor who was the organ donor for an intestinal transplant.

V gene TRBV6-1 combines with J gene TRBJ2-7; D is possibly TRBD1 or TRBD2 (6 bases each). CDR3 length equals 15 residues. CDR1 and CDR2 (germline): MNHNS, SASEGT. Trimming shortened V by 6 bases and J by 4 bases, and 19 bases separated the two germline ends. CDR3 sequence reads: CASRAIRGLAYEQYF. CDR3 DNA sequence: TGTGCCAGCAGAGCCATTCGGGGGCTGGCGTACGAGCAGTACTTC.

This chain connects TRBV11-3 to TRBJ2-2; D gene ambiguous. The CDR3 runs to 15 residues. Trimming shortened V by 7 bases and J by 2 bases, and 14 bases separated the two germline ends. Germline-derived CDR1 and CDR2 are SGHNT and YENEEA. CDR3 sequence reads: CASTVQSVNTGELFF. CDR3 DNA sequence: TGTGCCAGCACAGTCCAGAGCGTAAACACCGGGGAGCTGTTTTTT.

The chain recombines TRBV9 with TRBJ2-7; unclear D gene. Trimming left V 4 bases short and J 3 bases short, with 11 bases between. The length of the CDR3 is 13 residues. From germline, CDR1 is SGDLS and CDR2 YYNGEE. The CDR3 protein is CASSLTENYEQYF. The CDR3 DNA is TGTGCCAGCAGCCTGACGGAGAACTACGAGCAGTACTTC.

The chain couples TRBV30 to TRBJ2-1, with D maybe TRBD1 (6 bases). The CDR3 totals 14 residues. Trimming cost V 2 bases and J 4 bases, with 12 bases left between them. CDR1 GTSNPN and CDR2 SVGIG come from the germline V gene (reference sequence). CDR3 nucleotides: TGTGCCTGGAGTAGGACAGAGATTTACAATGAGCAGTTCTTC. Amino acid sequence: CAWSRTEIYNEQFF.

The V call is TRBV5-1, the J call TRBJ1-4; 7 nucleotides line up with TRBD1. Germline CDR1 is SGHRS and CDR2 is YFSETQ. The CDR3 is 14 residues long. V was clipped by 4 bases and J by 8 bases; unmatched bases: 8. The CDR3, as DNA: TGCGCCAGCAGCCTGGGACAGCCTCGGGAAAAACTGTTTTTT. Protein: CASSLGQPREKLFF.

The J gene is TRBJ1-1, the V gene TRBV6-1; D is ambiguous. This CDR3 spans 13 amino acids. V was trimmed by 2 bases and J by 7 bases, leaving 11 bases between them. The germline V gene has CDR1 MNHNS and CDR2 SASEGT. The DNA for the CDR3 is TGTGCCAGCAGTGAAATGTGGCAGCTTGAAGCTTTCTTT. It yields the protein CASSEMWQLEAFF.

The genes are TRBV27 and TRBJ2-3, with 9 bases lining up with TRBD2. CDR1 is MNHEY, CDR2 SMNVEV, per germline (reference sequence). The CDR3 is 15 amino acids. Trimming cost V 5 bases and J 2 bases; bases outside gene matches: 5. In nucleotides, the CDR3 is TGTGCCAGCAGTCTCCGACTAGCGGACACAGATACGCAGTATTTT. Translated, it gives CASSLRLADTDTQYF.

The DNA for the CDR3 is TGTGCCAGCCGGGCCCCGGAACACACAGATACGCAGTATTTT. It specifies CASRAPEHTDTQYF. The gene calls are TRBV6-6 and TRBJ2-3; no clear D. The V and J ends lost 8 bases and 2 bases respectively, with 14 bases between them. The CDR3 loop spans 14 amino acids. Per germline, CDR1 MNHNY and CDR2 SVGAGI (reference sequence).

This clone was detected only once. The V call is TRBV28, the J call TRBJ1-2, with D tentatively TRBD1 (5 bases). V was clipped by 4 bases and J by 4 bases, with 13 bases between them. This CDR3 region has 14 residues. Germline lookup yields CDR1 MDHEN and CDR2 SYDVKM. The CDR3 DNA reads as TGTGCCAGCAGTTCGGCTACAGGACCCTATGGCTACACCTTC. As protein: CASSSATGPYGYTF.

The chain carries TRBV19 and TRBJ1-3; a weak D match, TRBD1 (5 bases). The CDR3 consists of 16 residues. CDR1 is LNHDA and CDR2 is SQIVND in the germline V gene (reference sequence). Trimming removed 4 bases from V and 2 bases from J, with 15 bases in between. CDR3 coding DNA: TGTGCCAGTAGTACATTGACAGTAGCTGCTGGAAACACCATATATTTT. Translated, it gives CASSTLTVAAGNTIYF.

The chain has TRBV2 and TRBJ2-5; 7 bases match TRBD2. The J call may be in error: the DNA end matches TRBJ2-7 better. This CDR3 contains 14 residues. From germline, CDR1 is SNHLY and CDR2 FYNNEI. The CDR3 loop reads CASTDSGISNEQYF. The CDR3 bases are TGTGCCAGCACCGACAGCGGGATAAGCAACGAGCAGTACTTC.